The 27 T cell receptor beta chains below were found in one sample sequenced in a study of cytomegalovirus exposure and HLA in healthy donors. This PCR relied on a set of 60 Vbeta primers and 13 Jbeta primers. Libraries were prepared by immunoSEQ multiplex PCR; TCRdb keeps only in-frame clonotypes and omits some of them. The table shows 250,000 to 350,000 clones, with 80% to 90% occurring only once. The sequenced sample was PBMCs. The source is a woman between 18 and 29 years old in good health and CMV-seronegative.

The chain carries TRBV23-1 and TRBJ1-5; TRBD1 matches 11 bases. TRBV23-1 is sorted into the ORF group, with uncertain function. This CDR3 region has 15 residues. After removal of 6 bases from V and 7 bases from J, the junction contained 8 bases not matched to a gene. The DNA of the CDR3 is TGCGCCAGCAGCCGGACAGGGGGCGCAGGGCAGCCCCAGCATTTT. This sequence encodes CASSRTGGAGQPQHF.

The CDR3 bases are TGTGCCAGCAACCCCGGGACAGGGATTAGCACTGAAGCTTTCTTT. Protein sequence: CASNPGTGISTEAFF. The chain uses TRBV2 and TRBJ1-1; 9 nucleotides match TRBD1. The ends lost 7 bases at V and 4 bases at J; junction bases unmatched: 10. CDR3 length equals 15 residues. CDR1 and CDR2 (germline): SNHLY, FYNNEI. Supplemented by reference TRBV2 and TRBJ1-1, the full variable domain reads EPEVTQTPSHQVTQMGQEVILRCVPISNHLYFYWYRQILGQKVEFLVSFYNNEISEKSEIFDDQFSVERPDGSNFTLKIRSTKLEDSAMYFCASNPGTGISTEAFFGQGTRLTVV.

In DNA, the CDR3 is TGTGCCAGTAGTATTACCGGGACAGGGAGTTCAGATACGCAGTATTTT. Protein product: CASSITGTGSSDTQYF. This chain links TRBV19 with TRBJ2-3; TRBD1 matches at 9 bases. The V and J ends lost 3 bases and 4 bases, in that order; junction bases with no gene match: 8. Germline CDR1 is LNHDA and CDR2 is SQIVND (reference sequence). CDR3 length: 16 residues.

This sequence joins TRBV18 and TRBJ2-1; TRBD2 matches 13 bases. The CDR3 runs to 15 residues. Germline CDR1 KGHSH, CDR2 LQKENI. After removal of 5 bases from V and 12 bases from J, the junction contained 10 bases not matched to a gene. The CDR3 region is CASSSTSGGPDGQFF. The CDR3 nucleotides read TGTGCCAGCTCATCGACTAGCGGGGGGCCGGATGGGCAGTTCTTC.

The CDR3 DNA reads as TGTGCCAGCAGCTTAGAAACTAAGAATGAAGCTTTCTTT. It encodes CASSLETKNEAFF. The chain carries TRBV7-9 and TRBJ1-1; D is ambiguous. Germline V CDR1 and CDR2: SEHNR, FQNEAQ (reference sequence). With 1 base removed from V and 7 bases from J, the gap between germline ends came to 10 bases. This CDR3 contains 13 residues.

CDR3 sequence (DNA): TGTGCCAGCACCTTTGGACTAGCGGGGGGAGTAAACACCGGGGAGCTGTTTTTT. It is translated as CASTFGLAGGVNTGELFF. This sequence joins TRBV7-9 and TRBJ2-2; 14 bases agree with TRBD2. Germline V gives CDR1 SEHNR, CDR2 FQNEAQ (reference sequence). The CDR3 is 18 residues long. With V trimmed by 7 bases and J by 2 bases, 9 bases remained unmatched.

The chain has TRBV9 and TRBJ2-5; TRBD1 agrees at 8 bases. The J call may not be correct, given that the DNA end is closer to TRBJ2-7. CDR1 and CDR2 (germline): SGDLS, YYNGEE. The CDR3 is 15 amino acids. CDR3 loop: CASSVVGQEVGEQYF. The CDR3 DNA reads TGTGCCAGCAGCGTAGTGGGACAGGAGGTAGGCGAGCAGTACTTC.

This chain joins TRBV4-1 and TRBJ2-7; TRBD1 is a possible D gene (6 bases). This CDR3 spans 14 amino acids. Germline V gene data show CDR1 as MGHRA and CDR2 as YSYEKL. V gave up 1 base and J gave up 5 bases, with 12 bases separating them. CDR3 coding DNA: TGCGCCAGCAGCCAAGGAGGGGGTCTGGACGAGCAGTACTTC. As protein: CASSQGGGLDEQYF.

Only one count was recorded for this clone. The rearrangement uses TRBV4-2 and TRBJ2-5, with 10 positions matching TRBD1. The better agreement between TRBJ2-7 and the DNA end casts doubt on the J call. The germline V gene has CDR1 LGHNA and CDR2 YNFKEQ. CDR3 size: 18 residues. The CDR3 loop reads CASSQVTADRGHLYEQYF. CDR3 in DNA: TGTGCCAGCAGCCAAGTAACCGCCGACAGGGGGCACCTCTACGAGCAGTACTTC.

This rearrangement joins TRBV2 to TRBJ2-7; 7 bases match TRBD1. Unmatched junction bases numbered 13, after V lost 6 bases and J lost 5 bases. The V gene's germline CDR1 is SNHLY and CDR2 FYNNEI. The CDR3 is 15 amino acids. The CDR3 sequence is CASRTRGQGSDEQYF. The CDR3 nucleotides are TGTGCCAGCAGGACGAGGGGGCAGGGGAGCGACGAGCAGTACTTC.

The V gene is TRBV30, the J gene TRBJ1-1; D not certain. The CDR3 spans 13 residues. Germline lookup yields CDR1 GTSNPN and CDR2 SVGIG (reference sequence). Between the trimmed V and J ends, which lost 1 base and 4 bases, there was a span of 10 bases. In DNA, the CDR3 is TGTGCCTGGAGTGCCAGATTATTCACTGAAGCTTTCTTT. It encodes CAWSARLFTEAFF.

The chain joins TRBV7-3 to TRBJ2-5, with TRBD2 matching 13 bases. J gave up 1 base and V 6 bases, and 2 bases lay outside the gene matches. The CDR3 sequence is 15 residues long. Germline assignment: CDR1 SGHTA and CDR2 FQGTGA. DNA for the CDR3: TGTGCCAGCAGTTGGACTAGCGGGGGCCAAGAGACCCAGTACTTC. Amino acids: CASSWTSGGQETQYF.

The J gene is TRBJ1-4, the V gene TRBV13; no reliable D call. The length of the CDR3 is 14 residues. Germline V gene sequence: CDR1 PRHDT, CDR2 FYEKMQ (reference sequence). V shed 0 bases and J shed 2 bases, with 4 bases lying between them. In nucleotides, the CDR3 is TGTGCCAGCAGCTTAGGACAGACTAATGAAAAACTGTTTTTT. Translated: CASSLGQTNEKLFF.

The chain carries TRBV18 and TRBJ1-1; D ambiguous. Per germline, CDR1 KGHSH and CDR2 LQKENI. The CDR3 is made up of 15 amino acids. V shed 2 bases and J shed 0 bases, with 10 bases lying between them. CDR3 protein: CASSPTESMNTEAFF. Here the CDR3 DNA reads TGTGCCAGCTCACCAACGGAGTCCATGAACACTGAAGCTTTCTTT.

This chain joins TRBV7-3 and TRBJ1-2; D gene ambiguous. Trimming removed 6 bases from V and 8 bases from J, with 13 bases in between. Per the germline V gene, CDR1 is SGHTA and CDR2 is FQGTGA. The CDR3 runs to 12 residues. DNA for the CDR3: TGTGCCAGCAGGTCCGAGGCGCGAGGCTACACCTTC. It yields the protein CASRSEARGYTF.

The chain recombines TRBV7-3 with TRBJ2-1, with a weak D call TRBD1 (5 bases). The CDR3 length is 14 residues. Germline V CDR1 and CDR2: SGHTA, FQGTGA. The V gene lost 5 bases and the J gene lost 7 bases, with 15 bases spanning the gap. The CDR3 coding sequence is TGTGCCAGCAGCAAGGGGCAGCCCGGTAATGAGCAGTTCTTC. Protein: CASSKGQPGNEQFF.

A word on this clone: Other DNA sequences in the sample encode the same CDR3. V usage is TRBV9 and J usage is TRBJ2-5, with 10 nucleotides matching TRBD2. The length of the CDR3 is 14 residues. Germline V lookup: CDR1 SGDLS, CDR2 YYNGEE. J lost 3 bases, V lost 2 bases, and 1 base had no gene match. CDR3 region: CASSVSGGEETQYF. CDR3 DNA: TGTGCCAGCAGCGTCAGCGGGGGGGAAGAGACCCAGTACTTC.

With respect to this clone: Germline and junction disagree at one end, which may indicate a read error. This chain links TRBV7-9 with TRBJ2-7; maybe TRBD1 (6 bases). The CDR3 extends over 14 amino acids. From germline, CDR1 is SEHNR and CDR2 FQNEAQ (reference sequence). CDR3 amino acids: CSSSLHREGYEQYF. CDR3 in DNA: TGTTCCAGCAGCTTACACAGGGAAGGCTACGAGCAGTACTTC.

The chain is built from TRBV4-1 and TRBJ1-1; possible D gene TRBD1, 6 bases. Trimming left V 0 bases short and J 3 bases short, with 14 bases between. CDR1 is MGHRA and CDR2 is YSYEKL in the germline V gene. CDR3 length: 16 amino acids. The CDR3 protein is CASSQDTGGRHTEAFF. Written as DNA, the CDR3 is TGCGCCAGCAGCCAAGATACGGGGGGGCGGCACACTGAAGCTTTCTTT.

This clone has just one count. This chain joins TRBV12-5 and TRBJ1-2, with 9 bases fitting TRBD1. CDR1 and CDR2 from the germline V gene are LGHNT and FRNRAP. The CDR3 runs to 18 residues. V lost 2 bases and J lost 6; bases outside the gene matches: 16. The CDR3 nucleotides read TGTGCTAGTGGTTTGTTTCGAAGTGGGGGGACAGGGAAAGATGGCTACACCTTC. Translation gives CASGLFRSGGTGKDGYTF.

V gene TRBV7-8 combines with J gene TRBJ1-2; perhaps TRBD1 as D (5 bases). Germline assignment: CDR1 SGHVS and CDR2 FQNEAQ. The germline V and J ends were trimmed by 1 base and 4 bases, with 7 bases remaining between them. The CDR3 sequence is 13 residues long. The CDR3 sequence is CASSLEGVYGYTF. CDR3 bases: TGTGCCAGCAGCTTAGAAGGGGTCTATGGCTACACCTTC.

The V gene is TRBV19, the J gene TRBJ2-5, with TRBD1 as a possible D gene (6 bases). The CDR3 contains 15 residues. V was pared by 4 bases and J by 14 bases, with 26 bases between. Germline-derived CDR1 and CDR2 are LNHDA and SQIVND (reference sequence). DNA for the CDR3: TGTGCCAGTAGTAGCCAAATTGGTTCCACAGGGTCCTGCTACTTC. It translates to CASSSQIGSTGSCYF.

The V call is TRBV19, the J call TRBJ1-2; TRBD1 is a possible D gene (6 bases). Per the germline V gene, CDR1 is LNHDA and CDR2 is SQIVND (reference sequence). The CDR3 has 17 amino acids. Trimming shortened V by 6 bases and J by 2 bases, and 22 bases separated the two germline ends. DNA of the CDR3: TGTGCCAGTAGCAATTTGGGGGAACAGGGAAGGAACTATGGCTACACCTTC. This translates into CASSNLGEQGRNYGYTF.

J is TRBJ1-2 and V is TRBV6-1; D may be TRBD1 (5 bases). Germline assignment: CDR1 MNHNS and CDR2 SASEGT. V was pared by 10 bases and J by 8 bases, with 17 bases between. The CDR3 loop spans 12 amino acids. CDR3 nucleotides: TGTGCCACCGCCGGGGGAGTACAGGGCTACACCTTC. Translation gives CATAGGVQGYTF.

The rearrangement uses TRBV11-2 and TRBJ2-7; D possibly corresponds to TRBD2 (6 bases). Per the germline V gene, CDR1 is SGHAT and CDR2 is FQNNGV. The CDR3 is 16 residues long. V lost 2 bases, J lost 2 bases, and 16 bases lay in between. CDR3 amino acids: CASSLYSWGDPYEQYF. The CDR3 nucleotides are TGTGCCAGCAGCTTATATTCCTGGGGGGACCCCTACGAGCAGTACTTC.

V is TRBV7-6 and J is TRBJ2-7; TRBD1 aligns across 9 bases. This CDR3 contains 14 residues. V shed 4 bases, J shed 3 bases, and the junction held 4 bases outside the gene matches. CDR1 is SGHVS, CDR2 FNYEAQ, per germline. CDR3: CASSSDRGGYEQYF. In nucleotides, the CDR3 is TGTGCCAGCAGCTCGGACAGGGGCGGCTACGAGCAGTACTTC. Full variable domain (missing parts from reference TRBV7-6 and TRBJ2-7): GAGVSQSPRYKVTKRGQDVALRCDPISGHVSLYWYRQALGQGPEFLTYFNYEAQQDKSGLPNDRFSAERPEGSISTLTIQRTEQRDSAMYRCASSSDRGGYEQYFGPGTRLTVT.

Details on this clone: Relative to the germline gene, one junction end is altered; a read error may explain this. Written as DNA, the CDR3 is TGTTCCAGCAGCTTCCGACAGGGTAATTCACCCCTCCACTTT. Its translation: CSSSFRQGNSPLHF. V gene TRBV7-9 combines with J gene TRBJ1-6, with 7 nucleotides matching TRBD1. This CDR3 has 14 amino acids. The V gene's germline CDR1 is SEHNR and CDR2 FQNEAQ (reference sequence).